This TCR beta chain was sequenced in a study of cytomegalovirus exposure and HLA in healthy donors (dated by TCRdb to the late 2010s). Some background on the complete study: An earlier analysis of approximately 600 of the donors reported 250 to 350 Gb of sequence data and approximately 110 million unique TCR beta sequences from about 200 million T cells. An early release covering more than 500 HLA-typed donors comprised roughly 300 gigabases of sequencing data and about 90 million unique TCR sequences. Of the 300 to 400 genotyped donors, around 81% fell in the genetic ancestry cluster associated with self-reported Caucasian donors. The study aimed to test whether cataloging public T cell receptors could reveal signatures of past pathogen exposure. Using immunosequencing, the study profiled T cell repertoires from 500 to 800 subjects and related those repertoires to cytomegalovirus serostatus. Besides the first cohort of about 730 subjects, a separate validation cohort made up of 95 to 150 different subjects was used. The study combined high-throughput TCR immunosequencing, statistical association of individual TCRs with disease status, and machine learning to predict cytomegalovirus infection status. In a later analysis, previously published TCR beta repertoires from several hundred donors were re-analyzed and high-resolution HLA genotyping was added so that TCR occurrence patterns could be studied. The later analysis used no new phenotypic data to find candidate immune exposures, relying instead on TCR beta sequences and their occurrence across donors. To decide whether each TCR beta V gene segment behaved as functional or pseudogenic, an earlier analysis of 587 of the donors relied on high-throughput TCR beta sequencing. Alongside the repertoire data, information on donor age, sex, ethnicity and CMV serostatus was compiled. In a later genetic analysis, genome-wide SNP genotypes for about three fifths of the 666 donors were used, and that subset was treated as a discovery cohort. Every repertoire in the discovery cohort had been generated on one and the same sequencing platform. HLA typing included class I and class II loci at four-digit resolution. The number of donors typed differed by locus, with about 629-630 for A, B, C, DRB1 and DQB1, about 500 for DQA1, approximately 570 for DPA1, and 400 to 490 for DPB1. Because of strong linkage in the cohort, roughly five DR-DQ haplotypes were treated as single units for association and clustering. Among 300 to 500 genotyped donors of the cohort, an average of approximately 240,000 unique TCR beta nucleotide sequences was sequenced per donor, of which 15% to 20% were non-productive. Paper-wide results and their limitations: The earlier analysis of 587 of the donors excluded about 16 rarely observed V segments, including chromosome 9 orphons, because counts were too low. Some IMGT-functional V segments, including TRBV6-2 and TRBV6-3, could not be distinguished by the 87-base-pair reads and were therefore excluded. HLA typing was unavailable for some donors at each locus, so association tests used only the typed subset. Compared with equally common non-associated chains, HLA-associated TCR beta chains in a later analysis were more clonally expanded and had lower generation probabilities. In both the original and validation cohorts, the classifier was reported to diagnose cytomegalovirus status with high specificity and sensitivity. A further reported finding was that TCR beta sequences accurately predicted the HLA-A and HLA-B alleles for most subjects in the first cohort. Only TCR beta chains were sequenced in this cohort, and the absence of alpha or paired-chain data limited detectable features. In a later analysis, TCR association rates were found to vary across HLA loci, with the most associated TCRs seen for DRB1 alleles and the fewest for HLA-C alleles. In a later analysis, some 18,000 TCR beta sequences were associated with specific HLA alleles at a false discovery rate of 0.05. Most TCR sequences were observed very rarely across donors, whereas some public TCRs were present in many individuals. In an earlier analysis of around 600 of the donors, most TCR beta V segments appeared in productive rearrangements about 90% or about 30% of the time, broadly matching IMGT annotations. In vitro tests confirmed that three of the cytomegalovirus-associated TCR beta chains recognize cytomegalovirus antigens. The study gave a list of about 160 TCR beta chains associated with cytomegalovirus. CMV serostatus was the only immune exposure information available for the cohort. Linkage disequilibrium might explain the correlated functional status among segregating V segments, but an unknown experimental factor could not be ruled out. According to a later analysis, most CMV-associated TCR beta chains appeared to be HLA-restricted, and the HLA associations seemed to be driven largely by CMV exposure. Presence/absence analyses assumed roughly uniform sequencing depth across donors, an assumption that may not hold. A later genetic analysis reported fewer N-insertions in productive TCRs among donors in an Asian-associated ancestry cluster than the roughly 620-donor mean. An association between a missense DCLRE1C variant and V-gene and J-gene trimming of TCR beta chains was found in a later genetic analysis and replicated in an independent cohort. When HLA alleles, especially DR and DQ, strongly co-occurred, TCR associations were difficult to assign to individual alleles. The authors suggested that the approach could potentially be extended to other disease states and immunological phenotypes. According to a later analysis, parvovirus B19, influenza, CMV and Epstein-Barr virus appeared linked to several top co-occurrence clusters. The sequencing pipeline was judged likely to have produced a cluster of highly shared sequence variants as a technical artifact.

Receptor amplification or capture employed the immunoSEQ multiplex PCR assay. For the multiplex PCR, a mixture combining 60 forward primers for TCR Vbeta segments and 13 reverse primers for TCR Jbeta segments was used. Amplification of the CDR3 region of rearranged TCR beta genes was performed with a multiplex PCR assay on genomic DNA. On the Illumina HiSeq System, the amplified TCR beta libraries were sequenced as 87-base-pair reads. As for the original processing: In a later analysis, approximately 74 million unique TCR beta chains were counted across the 666 repertoires, and roughly 11 million of these chains were shared by at least two donors. To remove PCR and sequencing errors, raw reads were error-corrected and collapsed into unique sequences using a nearest-neighbor algorithm that merged closely related sequences. To assign V, D and J gene segments, CDR3 sequences were aligned to IMGT reference sequences. Each retained sequence needed at least a six-nucleotide match to both a V gene segment and a J gene segment. Rearrangements were called productive when the CDR3 lacked stop codons and stayed in frame with V and J; all others were non-productive. Following IMGT convention, CDR3 was defined as the stretch from the second conserved V-encoded cysteine up to the conserved J-encoded phenylalanine. Sequences without an unambiguous match to a single V gene segment were excluded from the earlier analysis of about 630 of the donors. In an earlier analysis of some 590 of the donors, a V segment was called functional when productive rearrangements were above 56.7%, and segregating when the standard deviation between donors exceeded 5%. To diagnose cytomegalovirus status from the catalog of TCR beta chain sequences, a statistical classification framework was built. A later analysis assigned V and J genes by comparing TCR nucleotide sequences with IMGT/GENE-DB human TR gene sequences. A later analysis assigned CDR3 sequences and most-parsimonious VDJ recombination scenarios with the TCRdist pipeline. A later analysis defined each TCR beta chain by its CDR3 amino acid sequence plus V-gene family, and excluded reads lacking a unique V-gene family. A later analysis removed 550 to 700 highly shared, low-generation-probability nucleotide sequences to deal with suspected cross-contamination and a sequencing artifact. In a later analysis, a clonal expansion index for each public chain was calculated from normalized within-repertoire ranks of inferred template counts. Generation probabilities in a later analysis came from a VDJ recombination model fitted to out-of-frame rearrangements, and those results were checked against IGoR. Hypergeometric tests were used in a later analysis to score TCR-TCR, TCR-HLA and TCR-CMV co-occurrence, with a repertoire-size bias correction applied to the TCR pairs. False discovery rates were estimated in a later analysis by permuting HLA or CMV assignments 20 times. In a later analysis, co-occurring TCRs were grouped with DBSCAN, and TCRdist sequence similarity was added when clustering was performed within HLA-allele-positive subsets. Repertoires with fewer than 30,000 or more than 120,000 public chains were left out of co-occurrence clustering, as were four to six repertoires with anomalous nucleotide sharing. TCRdb provides this immuneACCESS table in a form limited to in-frame rearrangements. Some clones are lacking; in checked studies, under half of them reflect an unresolved V gene, and why the rest are absent is not known. Clone size and the V and J calls come from that table; the DNA yielded D and trimming. The sample table contains under 200,000 clones; only one count was recorded for around 80% of them. Jointly, the top ten make up roughly 0.5% of the sample.

Trimming at the junction amounts to 0 bases on V and 5 bases on J, and the germline ends lie 11 bases apart. The CDR3 sequence holds 14 residues, the cysteine and phenylalanine included. Only the CDR3 DNA is retained, 42 bases long and in frame from the first base. CDR1 and CDR2 were assigned from the germline V gene as SGHTS and YDEGEE. This clone turned up a few times. The target of this receptor is not known. Base qualities are not at hand, and no much larger clone is one base apart. The cohort comprised more than 550 healthy bone marrow donors. At the time of sampling, every cohort member was nominally healthy, though immune exposures that went unrecorded were likely present. The donor tested CMV seronegative, placing the donor among the 350 or so seronegative members of the cohort. Each donor provided a peripheral blood sample, and peripheral blood mononuclear cells were used for TCR beta sequencing. Genomic DNA was extracted from the blood cell samples with the Qiagen DNeasy Blood Extraction Kit.

The origin of this receptor is a woman between 50 and 59 years old in good health and CMV-seronegative. The sample taken for sequencing was PBMCs. Recombination linked TRBV5-8 to TRBJ1-2, with the identity of the D gene unclear. The DNA reads TGTGCCAGCAGCTTGGGCGTCGTCAATTATGGCTACACCTTC. It translates to CASSLGVVNYGYTF.